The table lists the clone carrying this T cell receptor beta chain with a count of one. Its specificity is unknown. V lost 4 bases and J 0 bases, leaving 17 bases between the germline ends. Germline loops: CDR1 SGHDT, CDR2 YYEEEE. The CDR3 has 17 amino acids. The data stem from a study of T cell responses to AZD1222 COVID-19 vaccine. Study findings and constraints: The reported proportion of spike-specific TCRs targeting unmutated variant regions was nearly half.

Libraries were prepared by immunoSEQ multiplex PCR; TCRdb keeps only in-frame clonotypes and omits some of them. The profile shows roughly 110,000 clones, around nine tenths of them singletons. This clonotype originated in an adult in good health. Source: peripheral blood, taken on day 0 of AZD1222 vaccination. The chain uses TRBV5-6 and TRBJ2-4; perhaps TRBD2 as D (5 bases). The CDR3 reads CASSPIPGNLAKNIQYF. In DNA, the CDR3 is TGTGCCAGCAGCCCCATCCCGGGGAATTTAGCCAAAAACATTCAGTACTTC.